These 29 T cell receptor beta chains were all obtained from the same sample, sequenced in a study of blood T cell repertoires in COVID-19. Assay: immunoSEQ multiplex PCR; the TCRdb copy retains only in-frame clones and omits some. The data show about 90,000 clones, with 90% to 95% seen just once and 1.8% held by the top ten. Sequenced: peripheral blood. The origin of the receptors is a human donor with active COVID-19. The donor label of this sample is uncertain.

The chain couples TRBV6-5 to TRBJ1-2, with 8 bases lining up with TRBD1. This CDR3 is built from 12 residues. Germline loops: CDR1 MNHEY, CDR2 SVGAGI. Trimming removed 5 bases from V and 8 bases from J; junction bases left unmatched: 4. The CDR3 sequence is CASSRGQVGYTF. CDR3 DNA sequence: TGTGCCAGCAGTCGGGGACAGGTGGGCTACACCTTC.

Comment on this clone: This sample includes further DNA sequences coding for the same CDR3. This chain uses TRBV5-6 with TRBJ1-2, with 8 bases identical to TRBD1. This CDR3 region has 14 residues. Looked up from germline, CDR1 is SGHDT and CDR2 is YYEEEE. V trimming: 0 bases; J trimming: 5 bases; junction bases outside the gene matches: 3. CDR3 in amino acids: CASSLAGGAYGYTF. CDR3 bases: TGTGCCAGCAGCTTGGCAGGGGGCGCTTATGGCTACACCTTC. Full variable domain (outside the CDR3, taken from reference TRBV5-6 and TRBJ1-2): DAGVTQSPTHLIKTRGQQVTLRCSPKSGHDTVSWYQQALGQGPQFIFQYYEEEERQRGNFPDRFSGHQFPNYSSELNVNALLLGDSALYLCASSLAGGAYGYTFGSGTRLTVV.

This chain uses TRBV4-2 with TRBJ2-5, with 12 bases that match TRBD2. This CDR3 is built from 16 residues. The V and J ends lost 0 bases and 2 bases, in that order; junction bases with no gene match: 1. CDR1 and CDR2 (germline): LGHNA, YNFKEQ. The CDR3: CASSQDGLAGQETQYF. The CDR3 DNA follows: TGTGCCAGCAGCCAAGATGGACTAGCGGGGCAAGAGACCCAGTACTTC.

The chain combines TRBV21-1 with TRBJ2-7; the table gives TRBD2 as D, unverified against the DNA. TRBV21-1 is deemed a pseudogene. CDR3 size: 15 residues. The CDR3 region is CASSKRGFCSYEQYF. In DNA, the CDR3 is TGTGCCAGCAGCAAAAGAGGTTTCTGCTCCTACGAGCAGTACTTC.

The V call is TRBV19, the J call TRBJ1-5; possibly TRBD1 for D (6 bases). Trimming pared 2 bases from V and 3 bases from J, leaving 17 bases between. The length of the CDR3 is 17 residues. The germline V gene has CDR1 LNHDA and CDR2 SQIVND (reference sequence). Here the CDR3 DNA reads TGTGCCAGTAGTATAATACTGGCTTGGACAGACAATCAGCCCCAGCATTTT. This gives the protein CASSIILAWTDNQPQHF.

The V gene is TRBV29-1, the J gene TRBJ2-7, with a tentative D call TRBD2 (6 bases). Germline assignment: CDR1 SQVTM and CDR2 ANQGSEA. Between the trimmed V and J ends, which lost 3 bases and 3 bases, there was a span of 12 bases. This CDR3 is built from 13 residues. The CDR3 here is CSVEGQEGYEQYF. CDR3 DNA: TGCAGCGTTGAGGGCCAGGAGGGCTACGAGCAGTACTTC.

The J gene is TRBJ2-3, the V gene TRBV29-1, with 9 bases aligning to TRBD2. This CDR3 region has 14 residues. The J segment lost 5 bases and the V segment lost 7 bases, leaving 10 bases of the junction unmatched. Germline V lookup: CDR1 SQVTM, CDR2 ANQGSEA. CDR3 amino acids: CSARGGALGDTQYF. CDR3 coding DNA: TGCAGCGCCCGCGGGGGGGCATTAGGAGATACGCAGTATTTT.

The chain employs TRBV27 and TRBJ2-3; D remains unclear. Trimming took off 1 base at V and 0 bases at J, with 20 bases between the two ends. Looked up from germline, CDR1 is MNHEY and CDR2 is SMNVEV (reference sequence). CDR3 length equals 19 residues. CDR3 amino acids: CASSLLAGSTLLSTDTQYF. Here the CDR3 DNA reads TGTGCCAGCAGTTTATTGGCCGGGTCTACGCTGCTCAGCACAGATACGCAGTATTTT.

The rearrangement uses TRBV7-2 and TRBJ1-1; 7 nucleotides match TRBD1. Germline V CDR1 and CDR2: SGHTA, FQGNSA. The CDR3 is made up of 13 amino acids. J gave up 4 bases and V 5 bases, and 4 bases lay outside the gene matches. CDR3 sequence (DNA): TGTGCCAGCAGCCCTAGGGGGCCCACTGAAGCTTTCTTT. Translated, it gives CASSPRGPTEAFF.

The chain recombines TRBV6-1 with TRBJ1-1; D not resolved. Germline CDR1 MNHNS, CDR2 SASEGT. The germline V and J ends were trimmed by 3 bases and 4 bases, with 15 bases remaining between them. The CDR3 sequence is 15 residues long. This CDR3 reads CASSETPWGATEAFF. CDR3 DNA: TGTGCCAGCAGTGAGACACCTTGGGGAGCCACTGAAGCTTTCTTT.

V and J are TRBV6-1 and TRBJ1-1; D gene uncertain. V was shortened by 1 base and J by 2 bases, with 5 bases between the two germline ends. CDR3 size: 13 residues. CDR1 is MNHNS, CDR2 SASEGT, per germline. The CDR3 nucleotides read TGTGCCAGCAGTGAAGAGCCAAACACTGAAGCTTTCTTT. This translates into CASSEEPNTEAFF.

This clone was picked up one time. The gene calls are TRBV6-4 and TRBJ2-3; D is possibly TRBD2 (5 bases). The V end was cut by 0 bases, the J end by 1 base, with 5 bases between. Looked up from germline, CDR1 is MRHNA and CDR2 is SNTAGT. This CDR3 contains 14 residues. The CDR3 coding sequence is TGTGCCAGCAGTGACTCAGCGGGCACAGATACGCAGTATTTT. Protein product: CASSDSAGTDTQYF.

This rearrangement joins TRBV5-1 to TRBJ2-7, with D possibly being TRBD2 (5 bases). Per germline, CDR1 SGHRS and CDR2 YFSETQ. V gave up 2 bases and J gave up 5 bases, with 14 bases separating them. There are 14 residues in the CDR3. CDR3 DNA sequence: TGCGCCAGCAGCTTACAGAACTCGAGGGACGAGCAGTACTTC. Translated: CASSLQNSRDEQYF.

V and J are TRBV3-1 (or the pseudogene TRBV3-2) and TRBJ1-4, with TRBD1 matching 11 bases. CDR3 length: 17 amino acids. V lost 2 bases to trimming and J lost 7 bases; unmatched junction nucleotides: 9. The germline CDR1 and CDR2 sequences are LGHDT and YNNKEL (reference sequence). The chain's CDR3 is CASSQRNLGTGGEKLFF. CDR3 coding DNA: TGTGCCAGCAGCCAAAGAAACCTCGGGACAGGGGGTGAAAAACTGTTTTTT.

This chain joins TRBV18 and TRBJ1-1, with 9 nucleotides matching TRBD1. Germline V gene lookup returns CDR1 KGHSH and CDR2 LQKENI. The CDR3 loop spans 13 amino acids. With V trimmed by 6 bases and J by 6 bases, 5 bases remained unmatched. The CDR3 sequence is CASSGTGRPEAFF. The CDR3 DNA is TGTGCCAGCTCCGGGACAGGGAGACCTGAAGCTTTCTTT.

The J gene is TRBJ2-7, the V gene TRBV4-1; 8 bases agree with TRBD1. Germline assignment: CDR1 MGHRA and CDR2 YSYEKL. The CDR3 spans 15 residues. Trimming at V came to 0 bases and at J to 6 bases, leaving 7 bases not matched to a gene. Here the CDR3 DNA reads TGCGCCAGCAGCCAAGACGACAGGGGATGGGGCGAGCAGTACTTC. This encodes CASSQDDRGWGEQYF.

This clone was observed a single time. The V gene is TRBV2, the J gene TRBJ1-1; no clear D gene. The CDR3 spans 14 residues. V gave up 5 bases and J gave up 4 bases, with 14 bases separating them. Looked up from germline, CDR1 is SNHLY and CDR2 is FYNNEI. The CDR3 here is CASSFRERVTEAFF. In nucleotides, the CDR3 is TGTGCCAGCAGTTTTCGGGAAAGAGTCACTGAAGCTTTCTTT.

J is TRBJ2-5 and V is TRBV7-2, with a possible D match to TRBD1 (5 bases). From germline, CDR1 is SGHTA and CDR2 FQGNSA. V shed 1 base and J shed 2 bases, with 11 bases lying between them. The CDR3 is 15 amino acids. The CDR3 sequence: CASSLVGQVQETQYF. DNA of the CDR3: TGTGCCAGCAGCTTAGTAGGACAAGTACAAGAGACCCAGTACTTC. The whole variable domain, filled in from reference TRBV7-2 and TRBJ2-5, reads GAGVSQSPSNKVTEKGKDVELRCDPISGHTALYWYRQSLGQGLEFLIYFQGNSAPDKSGLPSDRFSAERTGGSVSTLTIQRTQQEDSAVYLCASSLVGQVQETQYFGPGTRLLVL.

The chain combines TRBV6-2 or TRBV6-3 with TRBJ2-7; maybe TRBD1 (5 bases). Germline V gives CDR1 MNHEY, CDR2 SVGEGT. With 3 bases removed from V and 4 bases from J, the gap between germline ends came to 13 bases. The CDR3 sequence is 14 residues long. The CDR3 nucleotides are TGTGCCAGCAGTTATGGTAGGGGCGATTACGAGCAGTACTTC. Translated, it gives CASSYGRGDYEQYF.

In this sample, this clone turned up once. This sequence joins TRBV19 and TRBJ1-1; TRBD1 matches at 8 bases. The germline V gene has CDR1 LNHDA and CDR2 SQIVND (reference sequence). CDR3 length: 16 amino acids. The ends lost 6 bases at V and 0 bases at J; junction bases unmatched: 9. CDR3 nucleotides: TGTGCCAGTAGCCCGAGGACAGGGCTCATGAACACTGAAGCTTTCTTT. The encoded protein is CASSPRTGLMNTEAFF.

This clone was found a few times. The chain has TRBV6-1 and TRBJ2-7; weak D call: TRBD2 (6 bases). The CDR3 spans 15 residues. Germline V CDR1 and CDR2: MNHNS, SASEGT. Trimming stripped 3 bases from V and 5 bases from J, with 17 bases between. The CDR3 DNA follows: TGTGCCAGCAGTGATGTCGGACTATGGGCCCACGAGCAGTACTTC. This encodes CASSDVGLWAHEQYF.

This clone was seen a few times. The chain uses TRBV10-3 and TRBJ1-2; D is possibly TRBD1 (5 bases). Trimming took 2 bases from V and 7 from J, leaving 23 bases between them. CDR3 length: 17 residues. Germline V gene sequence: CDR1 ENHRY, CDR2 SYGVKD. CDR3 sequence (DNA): TGTGCCATCAGTGAGCTCATGGTGGGCAGGGTGAGTCGTGGCTACACCTTC. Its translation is CAISELMVGRVSRGYTF.

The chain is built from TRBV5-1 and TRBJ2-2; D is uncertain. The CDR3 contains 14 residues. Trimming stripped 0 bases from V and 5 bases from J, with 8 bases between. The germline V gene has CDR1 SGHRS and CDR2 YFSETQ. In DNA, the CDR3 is TGCGCCAGCAGCTTGGACATAAGAACCGGGGAGCTGTTTTTT. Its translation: CASSLDIRTGELFF.

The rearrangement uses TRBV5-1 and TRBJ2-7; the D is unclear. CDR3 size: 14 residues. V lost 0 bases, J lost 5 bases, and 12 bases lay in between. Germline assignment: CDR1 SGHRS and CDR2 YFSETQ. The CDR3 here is CASSLGSAGDEQYF. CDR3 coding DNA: TGCGCCAGCAGCTTGGGGAGCGCCGGCGACGAGCAGTACTTC.

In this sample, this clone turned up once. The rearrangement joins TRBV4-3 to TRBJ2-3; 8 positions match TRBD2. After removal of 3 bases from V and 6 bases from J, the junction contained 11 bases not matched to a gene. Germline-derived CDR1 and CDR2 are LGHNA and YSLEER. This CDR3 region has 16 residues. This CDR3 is CASSQFGGASGDTQYF. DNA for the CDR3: TGCGCCAGCAGCCAGTTCGGGGGGGCCTCGGGGGATACGCAGTATTTT.

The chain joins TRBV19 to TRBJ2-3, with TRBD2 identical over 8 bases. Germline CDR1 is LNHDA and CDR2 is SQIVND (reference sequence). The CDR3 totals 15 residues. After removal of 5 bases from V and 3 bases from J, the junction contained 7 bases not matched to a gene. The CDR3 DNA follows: TGTGCCAGTAGTCCTCAAGCGGGGGCGACAGATACGCAGTATTTT. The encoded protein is CASSPQAGATDTQYF.

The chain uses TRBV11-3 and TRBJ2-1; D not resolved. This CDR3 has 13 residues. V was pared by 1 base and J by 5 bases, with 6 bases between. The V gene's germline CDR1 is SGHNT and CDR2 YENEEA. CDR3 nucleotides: TGTGCCAGCAGCTTAGGAGCTAACAATGAGCAGTTCTTC. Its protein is CASSLGANNEQFF.

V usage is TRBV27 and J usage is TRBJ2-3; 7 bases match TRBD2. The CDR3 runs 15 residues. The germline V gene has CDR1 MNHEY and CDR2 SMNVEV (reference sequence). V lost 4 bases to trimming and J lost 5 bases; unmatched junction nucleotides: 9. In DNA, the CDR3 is TGTGCCAGCAGTTCCCCGTTGGGGGGGATAGATACGCAGTATTTT. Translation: CASSSPLGGIDTQYF.

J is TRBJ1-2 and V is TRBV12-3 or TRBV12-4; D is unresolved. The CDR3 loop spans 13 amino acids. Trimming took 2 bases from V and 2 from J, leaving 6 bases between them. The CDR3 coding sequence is TGTGCCAGCAGTTTAACGGTGAACTATGGCTACACCTTC. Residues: CASSLTVNYGYTF.